This T cell receptor beta chain stems from a study of T-cell reconstitution after alpha-beta-depleted transplantation in children (TCRdb year 2016). Broadly, across the study: T-cell immune reconstitution after TCRalphabeta/CD19-depleted allogeneic hematopoietic cell transplantation in children was quantitatively tracked in the study by means of TCR repertoire profiling.

What the authors observed across the whole study: The apparently early alphabetaT-cell count recovery about two months after transplant was reportedly dependent on only several hundred rapidly expanded clones derived from non-depleted graft cells. In some patients, high TCRbeta diversity at day 60 was attributed to recipient T cells and intrathymic progenitors that had survived conditioning. Over the following months the frequencies of hyperexpanded clones went down, and after one year T-cell counts and TCRbeta diversity were mostly credited to newly produced T cells.

The library was produced with PCR. The instrument given in TCRdb is Illumina HiSeq 2500. To normalize quantification of the TCRbeta repertoire, the TCR libraries were built with molecular barcoding that relied on unique molecular identifiers. TCRdb's own reprocessing of the public reads used fastp at Q25 and MiXCR and kept productive beta chains. Rows merge per CDR3 protein into single entries with the most common DNA and genes. The sample contains 200,000 to 250,000 distinct CDR3 sequences, about a tenth of them found a single time. The ten largest clones represent roughly 30% of the sample. The germline V gene encodes CDR1 MNHEY and CDR2 SVGEGT. Inclusive of the bounding cysteine and phenylalanine, the CDR3 is 16 residues long. Only the CDR3 region is kept as DNA, spanning 48 bases read in frame from base 1. Unmatched junction bases come to 7, with V trimmed by 5 bases and J by 4 bases. This clonotype was seen ten or more times. No cognate antigen has been identified for it. Base qualities are not recorded, but no much larger clone differs from it by a single base.

The treatment or condition label corresponds to: allogeneic hematopoietic cell transplantation with graft depleted of TCRalphabeta T cells and CD19 B cells. Transplant recipients were children who received TCRalphabeta/CD19-depleted allogeneic hematopoietic cell grafts. This sequence originates from a child less than two years old with acute myeloid leukemia, due to receive a stem cell transplant. This specimen consisted of PBMCs, obtained before TCRalphabeta/CD19-depleted stem cell transplant. The rearrangement joined TRBV6-2 or TRBV6-3 to TRBJ2-3; 12 of the junction bases match TRBD2. CDR3 loop: CASSPASGRAADTQYF. The DNA sequence follows: TGTGCCAGCAGTCCGGCTAGCGGGAGGGCGGCAGATACGCAGTATTTT.